The source of this T cell receptor (beta chain) is a study of CD8 T cells in ankylosing spondylitis. Study results and caveats: Matched ankylosing spondylitis synovial fluid reportedly showed significant enrichment of disease-linked clones.

5'-RACE, quantitative and with molecular barcodes, yielded the TCR beta libraries. TCRdb passed the 5' RACE reads through MiXCR, listing each CDR3 protein once. The table shows 300,000 to 400,000 distinct CDR3 sequences, with 14% to 15% occurring only once. The CDR3 runs to 13 residues. CDR1 is LGHDT and CDR2 is YNNKEL in the germline V gene (reference sequence). Trimming removed 4 bases at V and 5 bases at J, with 12 bases between. The table lists this clonotype with a few counts. As yet, its antigen is unknown. The receptor was derived from a male donor with ankylosing spondylitis or in good health (not recorded which). The rearrangement joins TRBV3-1 to TRBJ2-7; perhaps TRBD2 as D (7 bases). Sequenced material: blood, either unsorted or a sorted T cell fraction (not recorded which). The CDR3 region is CASSLGGADEQYF. The CDR3 bases are TGTGCCAGCAGCCTTGGGGGGGCGGACGAGCAGTACTTC.